The 16 T cell receptor beta chains reported below all come from one sample, sequenced in a study of OX40 agonist ivuxolimab in advanced cancers. TCRdb keeps only in-frame clones here, not all; method: immunoSEQ multiplex PCR. Of 60,000 to 75,000 clones in the sample, about 90% were seen once. Sequenced here: CD4+ or CD8+ T cells sorted from blood, sampled in a trial of the OX40 agonist ivuxolimab. These TCRs come from an adult with an advanced solid tumor such as melanoma, head and neck, liver or kidney cancer.

This clone has a single count. The chain has TRBV11-2 and TRBJ2-1, with TRBD2 matching over 8 bases. The CDR3 length is 14 residues. Germline lookup yields CDR1 SGHAT and CDR2 FQNNGV. V lost 1 base and J lost 4; bases outside the gene matches: 0. The CDR3 DNA reads TGTGCCAGCAGCTTAGCGGGAGGGTACAATGAGCAGTTCTTC. This codes for CASSLAGGYNEQFF.

The chain has TRBV6-5 and TRBJ2-7; TRBD1 is a possible D gene (5 bases). Germline CDR1 and CDR2: MNHEY and SVGAGI. V lost 3 bases to trimming and J lost 2 bases, with 8 bases between them. The CDR3 is made up of 13 amino acids. CDR3 coding DNA: TGTGCCAGCAGTTATCAGGACACCTACGAGCAGTACTTC. This codes for CASSYQDTYEQYF.

V is TRBV13 and J is TRBJ2-7; D ambiguous. The V and J ends lost 7 bases and 0 bases respectively, with 13 bases between them. The CDR3 has 14 amino acids. The germline gives CDR1 PRHDT, CDR2 FYEKMQ (reference sequence). The CDR3 sequence is CASTSIDTSYEQYF. The DNA of the CDR3 is TGTGCCAGCACTAGTATAGACACCTCCTACGAGCAGTACTTC.

This chain links TRBV10-3 with TRBJ1-1; possible D gene TRBD1, 5 bases. The CDR3 covers 15 residues. V lost 0 bases and J lost 4, with 12 bases in between. Germline values: CDR1 ENHRY, CDR2 SYGVKD. CDR3 in DNA: TGTGCCATCAGTGAGTCGAGAGGGGACTTCACTGAAGCTTTCTTT. It encodes CAISESRGDFTEAFF.

The rearrangement links TRBV28 to TRBJ2-5, with 11 positions matching TRBD2. The CDR3 has 15 amino acids. CDR1 is MDHEN and CDR2 is SYDVKM in the germline V gene. Trimming took 8 bases from V and 5 from J; bases not matched to a gene: 10. The CDR3 is CASLPLAGVGETQYF. The CDR3 coding sequence is TGTGCCAGCCTCCCACTAGCGGGAGTTGGTGAGACCCAGTACTTC.

This clone was counted once. This may stem from a read error, because a much larger clone lies one nucleotide away. V is TRBV4-3 and J is TRBJ2-1; D not certain. The germline V gene has CDR1 LGHNA and CDR2 YSLEER. The CDR3 spans 15 residues. CDR3 sequence: CTSSQDRTPYNEQFF. As DNA, the CDR3 is TGCACCAGCAGCCAAGATCGGACGCCCTACAATGAGCAGTTCTTC.

This sequence joins TRBV19 and TRBJ1-2; TRBD1 might be the D (6 bases). This CDR3 has 13 amino acids. CDR1 LNHDA and CDR2 SQIVND come from the germline V gene (reference sequence). V lost 6 bases, J lost 8 bases, and 16 bases lay in between. CDR3 loop: CASSSGTLFGYTF. Here the CDR3 DNA reads TGTGCCAGTAGCTCCGGGACACTCTTCGGCTACACCTTC.

The J gene is TRBJ2-7, the V gene TRBV5-6; TRBD1 agrees at 9 bases. The CDR3 sequence is 14 residues long. Trimming cost V 7 bases and J 4 bases; bases outside gene matches: 9. The germline V gene has CDR1 SGHDT and CDR2 YYEEEE. The CDR3 reads CASARGTGLYEQYF. DNA of the CDR3: TGTGCCAGCGCCCGAGGGACAGGGCTTTACGAGCAGTACTTC.

The J gene is TRBJ2-1, the V gene TRBV11-2; 9 nucleotides agree with TRBD1. Germline CDR1 reads SGHAT; CDR2 reads FQNNGV. The CDR3 sequence is 15 residues long. J gave up 2 bases and V 4 bases, and 3 bases lay outside the gene matches. The CDR3 is CASSYGTGPYNEQFF. Here the CDR3 DNA reads TGTGCCAGCAGCTACGGGACAGGGCCCTACAATGAGCAGTTCTTC.

V and J are TRBV25-1 and TRBJ2-3; weak D call: TRBD1 (6 bases). V was shortened by 3 bases and J by 6 bases, with 16 bases between the two germline ends. Germline lookup yields CDR1 MGHDK and CDR2 SYGVNS. CDR3 length: 15 residues. The CDR3 region has the DNA TGTGCCAGCAGTGAGGGGGACATAAGAGAGGATACGCAGTATTTT. Amino acids: CASSEGDIREDTQYF.

In DNA, the CDR3 is TGTGCCAGCAGCTTGGATGGGGCCAGCACAGATACGCAGTATTTT. Translating gives CASSLDGASTDTQYF. The gene calls are TRBV5-4 and TRBJ2-3, with TRBD1 as a possible D gene (5 bases). Trimming cost V 0 bases and J 0 bases, with 8 bases left between them. This CDR3 contains 15 residues. Germline V lookup: CDR1 SGHNT, CDR2 YYREEE (reference sequence).

The chain employs TRBV25-1 and TRBJ1-1; D call uncertain. This CDR3 has 17 amino acids. V lost 1 base, J lost 0 bases, and 15 bases lay in between. CDR1 MGHDK and CDR2 SYGVNS come from the germline V gene. CDR3 nucleotide sequence: TGTGCCAGCAGTGAATTAAAGGGAATAGGGCTGAACACTGAAGCTTTCTTT. It is translated as CASSELKGIGLNTEAFF.

The chain couples TRBV11-2 to TRBJ2-4; TRBD1 or TRBD2 may be the D gene (5 bases each). Trimming took 6 bases from V and 1 from J, leaving 16 bases between them. The length of the CDR3 is 16 residues. Per germline, CDR1 SGHAT and CDR2 FQNNGV. The CDR3 DNA reads as TGTGCCAGCAGAGAAGTGGGGGTAGGGGCCAAAAACATTCAGTACTTC. This translates into CASREVGVGAKNIQYF. The variable domain in full, with the rest retrieved from reference TRBV11-2 and TRBJ2-4, is EAGVAQSPRYKIIEKRQSVAFWCNPISGHATLYWYQQILGQGPKLLIQFQNNGVVDDSQLPKDRFSAERLKGVDSTLKIQPAKLEDSAVYLCASREVGVGAKNIQYFGAGTRLSVL.

This clone was picked up a small number of times. This chain uses TRBV9 with TRBJ1-1, with D hard to call. CDR3 length: 11 amino acids. The V gene's germline CDR1 is SGDLS and CDR2 YYNGEE. The germline V and J ends were trimmed by 3 bases and 9 bases, with 9 bases remaining between them. The CDR3 DNA follows: TGTGCCAGCAGCGATGGCATTAAAGCTTTCTTT. Translated, it gives CASSDGIKAFF.

This chain uses TRBV9 with TRBJ1-4, with D uncertain. The V end was cut by 3 bases, the J end by 8 bases, with 17 bases between. Germline loops: CDR1 SGDLS, CDR2 YYNGEE. This CDR3 is 15 amino acids long. Written as DNA, the CDR3 is TGTGCCAGCAGCGCAAAGGGTTTAGGAAAGGAAAAACTGTTTTTT. Protein sequence: CASSAKGLGKEKLFF. The full variable domain, its missing parts supplied by reference TRBV9 and TRBJ1-4, is DSGVTQTPKHLITATGQRVTLRCSPRSGDLSVYWYQQSLDQGLQFLIQYYNGEERAKGNILERFSAQQFPDLHSELNLSSLELGDSALYFCASSAKGLGKEKLFFGSGTQLSVL.

This chain uses TRBV7-9 with TRBJ1-1; D perhaps matches TRBD1 (5 bases). This CDR3 comprises 14 residues. V lost 3 bases and J lost 3, with 11 bases in between. CDR1 and CDR2 from the germline V gene are SEHNR and FQNEAQ (reference sequence). CDR3 amino acids: CASSFNRGDTEAFF. The CDR3 DNA is TGTGCCAGCAGCTTTAATAGGGGTGACACTGAAGCTTTCTTT.